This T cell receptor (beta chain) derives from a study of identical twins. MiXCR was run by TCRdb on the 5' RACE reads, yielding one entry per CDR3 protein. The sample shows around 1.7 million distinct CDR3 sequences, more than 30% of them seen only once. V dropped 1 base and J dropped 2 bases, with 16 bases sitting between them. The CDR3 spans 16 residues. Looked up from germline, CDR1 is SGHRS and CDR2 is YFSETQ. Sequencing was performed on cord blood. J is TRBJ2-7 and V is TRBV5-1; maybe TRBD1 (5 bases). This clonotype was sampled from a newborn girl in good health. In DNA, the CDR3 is TGCGCCAGCAGCTTGAGAGACAGCCCCCGGCCCTACGAGCAGTACTTC. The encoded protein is CASSLRDSPRPYEQYF.